The clone carrying this T cell receptor (beta chain) was observed once. This sample was taken from a study of blood T cell repertoires in COVID-19. Study context: The samples span acute and convalescent COVID-19 from the United States, Italy and Spain. T cells, B-cell-depleted T cells, or PBMCs provided the cDNA or gDNA that served as material.

CDR3 length: 13 residues. V was pared by 4 bases and J by 4 bases, with 11 bases between. Germline V gives CDR1 SGHNT, CDR2 YYREEE (reference sequence). In the study's own analysis: Reference gene primer amplification yielded estimated nucleated cell counts. This table comes from immunoSEQ multiplex PCR, and its TCRdb copy is limited to in-frame clones, with some not included. V and J calls and clone size are as listed in that table; D and trimming were resolved from the DNA. The sample lists roughly 160,000 clones, around 67% occurring once. The sample taken for sequencing was peripheral blood. This rearrangement joins TRBV5-4 to TRBJ1-2, with D possibly TRBD1 on 6 matching bases. This TCR was sampled from a woman of 80 years or more with acute or convalescent COVID-19. Written as DNA, the CDR3 is TGTGCCAGCAGCACGGACAGAGCCTATGGCTACACCTTC. Protein: CASSTDRAYGYTF.